A single sample gave rise to the 4 T cell receptor beta chains below, sequenced in a study of cytomegalovirus exposure and HLA in healthy donors (dated by TCRdb to the late 2010s). The library was prepared using the immunoSEQ multiplex PCR assay. For the multiplex PCR, a mixture combining 60 forward primers for TCR Vbeta segments and 13 reverse primers for TCR Jbeta segments was used. TCRdb retrieved this table from immuneACCESS and kept in-frame rearrangements only. Not all clones are present; in checked studies, unresolved V genes account for under half, and no reason is known for the remainder. This sample is represented by more than 45,000 clones; approximately 84% of them were singletons. Clones ranked in the top ten supply approximately 2.8% of the sample. The sequenced material came from PBMCs. These receptors originate from a man aged 50 or older in good health and CMV-seronegative.

V usage is TRBV5-1 and J usage is TRBJ2-5, with TRBD2 identical over 7 bases. Germline CDR1 reads SGHRS; CDR2 reads YFSETQ. There are 16 residues in the CDR3. Trimming at V came to 4 bases and at J to 1 base, leaving 10 bases not matched to a gene. CDR3 region: CASSRGITGGQETQYF. The CDR3 DNA sequence: TGCGCCAGCAGCCGGGGTATCACGGGGGGCCAAGAGACCCAGTACTTC.

In this sample, this clone turned up a few times. The V call is TRBV11-2, the J call TRBJ1-6, with 7 bases aligning to TRBD1. CDR1 is SGHAT and CDR2 is FQNNGV in the germline V gene. The V gene end was trimmed by 5 bases and the J gene end by 5 bases; junction bases not matched to a gene: 6. CDR3 length equals 15 residues. The CDR3 loop is CASSTRQGNNSPLHF. DNA of the CDR3: TGTGCCAGCAGCACGCGACAGGGCAATAATTCACCCCTCCACTTT.

The chain couples TRBV30 to TRBJ1-6; TRBD1 matches at 7 bases. The germline V gene has CDR1 GTSNPN and CDR2 SVGIG (reference sequence). V dropped 1 base and J dropped 4; count of bases not matched to a gene: 1. CDR3 length equals 14 residues. CDR3 protein: CAWSGQGYNSPLHF. CDR3 DNA sequence: TGTGCCTGGAGTGGACAGGGTTATAATTCACCCCTCCACTTT. The whole variable domain, remainder taken from reference TRBV30 and TRBJ1-6, is SQTIHQWPATLVQPVGSPLSLECTVEGTSNPNLYWYRQAAGRGLQLLFYSVGIGQISSEVPQNLSASRPQDRQFILSSKKLLLSDSGFYLCAWSGQGYNSPLHFGNGTRLTVT.

The chain links TRBV4-3 to TRBJ2-7; 7 nucleotides match TRBD1. CDR3 length equals 15 residues. Germline V gene lookup returns CDR1 LGHNA and CDR2 YSLEER. Trimming at V came to 1 base and at J to 7 bases, leaving 10 bases not matched to a gene. Written as DNA, the CDR3 is TGCGCCAGCAGCCAAGCTACAGGGGTGACGGAAGAGCAGTACTTC. It translates to CASSQATGVTEEQYF.